The next 14 T cell receptor beta chains were all read from a single sample in a study of blood T cell repertoires in COVID-19 (TCRdb year 2020). The library was built by means of the immunoSEQ multiplex PCR assay. Drawn from immuneACCESS, this table holds only the in-frame rearrangements with V and J called that TCRdb kept. Clones are partly lost; checked studies trace under half to an unresolved V gene and leave the rest unexplained. Here the sample has around 130,000 clones; less than 90% occur a single time. The top ten clonotypes cover 15% to 20% of the sample. The sample comprised PBMCs or T cells enriched from blood (not recorded which). All receptors come from a man younger than 40 who had recovered from COVID-19.

V and J are TRBV7-9 and TRBJ1-6, with a weak D call TRBD1 (5 bases). The CDR3 covers 15 residues. V was pared by 5 bases and J by 7 bases, with 15 bases between. CDR1 is SEHNR, CDR2 FQNEAQ, per germline (reference sequence). In DNA, the CDR3 is TGTGCCAGCAGCCCGGGGTTGGGGGGAAATTCACCCCTCCACTTT. Its translation is CASSPGLGGNSPLHF.

The CDR3, as DNA: TGTGCCAGCAGTTACCCGACTAGCGGGGACCCCGGGGAGCTGTTTTTT. It is translated as CASSYPTSGDPGELFF. The chain has TRBV6-5 and TRBJ2-2; TRBD2 agrees at 11 bases. This CDR3 has 16 amino acids. V lost 2 bases to trimming and J lost 6 bases; unmatched junction nucleotides: 5. Per germline, CDR1 MNHEY and CDR2 SVGAGI.

This chain uses TRBV29-1 with TRBJ1-2; the D gene is possibly TRBD1 (5 bases). Germline V gene data show CDR1 as SQVTM and CDR2 as ANQGSEA. This CDR3 is 15 amino acids long. Trimming took 0 bases from V and 3 from J, leaving 14 bases between them. The CDR3 is CSVEETTTDYYGYTF. The CDR3, as DNA: TGCAGCGTTGAAGAAACCACGACAGACTACTATGGCTACACCTTC.

CDR3 bases: TGTGCCAGCAGCCGCATAGCGGGAGGAAGCACAGATACGCAGTATTTT. Amino acid sequence: CASSRIAGGSTDTQYF. The chain couples TRBV9 to TRBJ2-3, with 10 nucleotides matching TRBD2. Germline values: CDR1 SGDLS, CDR2 YYNGEE. The length of the CDR3 is 16 residues. Losses at the gene ends were 4 bases for V and 0 bases for J; bases not matched to a gene: 5.

The chain is built from TRBV10-3 and TRBJ2-1; the D gene is possibly TRBD2 (6 bases). The V end lost 4 bases, the J end lost 9 bases, and 13 bases lay between the germline ends. The CDR3 length is 13 residues. The V gene's germline CDR1 is ENHRY and CDR2 SYGVKD. The CDR3 loop reads CAISGQEGGEQFF. In DNA, the CDR3 is TGTGCCATCAGTGGGCAGGAGGGCGGTGAGCAGTTCTTC.

This sequence joins TRBV24-1 and TRBJ2-2, with 7 bases fitting TRBD1. V was pared by 2 bases and J by 3 bases, with 2 bases of the junction left unmatched. From germline, CDR1 is KGHDR and CDR2 SFDVKD. CDR3 size: 15 residues. This chain's CDR3 is CATSDSQGYTGELFF. CDR3 DNA sequence: TGTGCCACCAGTGATTCACAGGGGTACACCGGGGAGCTGTTTTTT.

The rearrangement uses TRBV6-1 and TRBJ2-7; D is undetermined. The V gene's germline CDR1 is MNHNS and CDR2 SASEGT. The V end lost 1 base, the J end lost 2 bases, and 9 bases lay between the germline ends. The CDR3 contains 14 residues. CDR3 sequence (DNA): TGTGCCAGCAGTGAAGGGCATCCCACCTACGAGCAGTACTTC. This sequence encodes CASSEGHPTYEQYF.

The chain combines TRBV24-1 with TRBJ2-3; TRBD1 might be the D (6 bases). CDR3 length: 14 residues. Trimming removed 4 bases at V and 0 bases at J, with 7 bases between. In germline, CDR1 is KGHDR, CDR2 SFDVKD. CDR3: CATSEQGSTDTQYF. The DNA of the CDR3 is TGTGCCACCAGTGAACAGGGTAGCACAGATACGCAGTATTTT.

This clone came up many times. The V gene is TRBV5-6, the J gene TRBJ1-2, with 7 bases that match TRBD1. CDR1 and CDR2 (germline): SGHDT, YYEEEE. The length of the CDR3 is 13 residues. With 3 bases clipped from V and 4 bases from J, the junction kept 3 bases outside the gene matches. The CDR3 spells CASSSGQFYGYTF. The CDR3 nucleotides read TGTGCCAGCAGCTCGGGACAGTTCTATGGCTACACCTTC.

This chain links TRBV5-6 with TRBJ1-2; D not certain. CDR1 is SGHDT and CDR2 is YYEEEE in the germline V gene. V was cut by 0 bases and J by 2 bases, with 5 bases left in between. The length of the CDR3 is 13 residues. CDR3 region: CASSLDRNYGYTF. CDR3 nucleotides: TGTGCCAGCAGCTTGGACAGAAACTATGGCTACACCTTC.

The V call is TRBV2, the J call TRBJ1-3; no clear D gene. Trimming left V 2 bases short and J 7 bases short, with 9 bases between. Germline-derived CDR1 and CDR2 are SNHLY and FYNNEI. CDR3 length: 13 residues. CDR3 protein: CASSERGPNTIYF. The CDR3 coding sequence is TGTGCCAGCAGTGAACGTGGGCCCAACACCATATATTTT.

The chain combines TRBV7-2 with TRBJ1-2; D is undetermined. Germline CDR1 SGHTA, CDR2 FQGNSA. Trimming took off 6 bases at V and 1 base at J, with 15 bases between the two ends. CDR3 size: 15 residues. In DNA form, the CDR3 reads TGTGCCAGCAGAATTTTCGCGGGTGGTAACTATGGCTACACCTTC. This codes for CASRIFAGGNYGYTF.

The chain joins TRBV25-1 to TRBJ2-7, with 9 bases aligning to TRBD1. Germline V gene data show CDR1 as MGHDK and CDR2 as SYGVNS. Trimming removed 5 bases from V and 5 bases from J; junction bases left unmatched: 7. The CDR3 spans 14 residues. The DNA of the CDR3 is TGTGCCAGCAGTCCGGGACAGGGTAACCACGAGCAGTACTTC. Its translation: CASSPGQGNHEQYF.

V and J are TRBV5-1 and TRBJ1-1, with a tentative D call TRBD1 (6 bases). Trimming took off 4 bases at V and 4 bases at J, with 11 bases between the two ends. CDR3 length: 13 amino acids. CDR1 and CDR2 from the germline V gene are SGHRS and YFSETQ. The CDR3 loop is CASSITGSTEAFF. The CDR3 region has the DNA TGCGCCAGCAGCATCACAGGGAGCACTGAAGCTTTCTTT.